This T cell receptor beta chain was recovered during a study of blood T cell repertoires in COVID-19. About the research overall: PBMCs, B-cell-depleted T cells, or T cells were the source of the cDNA or gDNA that made up the material.

Germline-derived CDR1 and CDR2 are SGDLS and YYNGEE. The CDR3 length is 16 residues. V dropped 0 bases and J dropped 5; count of bases not matched to a gene: 8. Clinical histories supplied by participants themselves formed the basis of cohort assignment. For recovered donors of Cohort 3, there were two negative PCRs, clearance, or symptom resolution. Sequencing was performed with immunoSEQ multiplex PCR; in TCRdb, only in-frame clones are kept and a portion is missing. Here the sample spans fewer than 250,000 clones, approximately 85% being singletons. This chain links TRBV9 with TRBJ2-3, with 8 bases lining up with TRBD2. This receptor was identified in a woman in her forties or fifties who had recovered from COVID-19. Sequenced input: PBMCs or T cells enriched from blood (not recorded which). The CDR3 sequence: CASSVEARGGKDTQYF. In DNA, the CDR3 is TGTGCCAGCAGCGTAGAAGCTCGGGGGGGCAAAGATACGCAGTATTTT.